The rows below give T cell receptor beta chains drawn from one sample of a study of blood T cell repertoires in COVID-19. Only in-frame clones appear in the TCRdb table, and some are missing; sequencing was by immunoSEQ multiplex PCR. The sample includes 200,000 to 300,000 clones, more than 70% seen only once; the top ten take roughly 6.2%. Sequences were obtained from peripheral blood. The source of these receptors is a woman older than 75 with COVID-19, enrolled during active disease. Both conserved end residues are part of each CDR3. The D gene is left open where the match is weak. For some rows the clone size is stated as once, few or many, or as a class when expanded; others skip it.

j_gene: TRBJ2-5; v_gene: TRBV5-1; abundance: .; d_gene: TRBD1; CDR3nt: TGCGCCAGCAGCTTGGCCGGACAGGGAGAGACCCAGTACTTC; CDR3aa: CASSLAGQGETQYF
j_gene: TRBJ2-7; v_gene: TRBV6-2/TRBV6-3; abundance: .; d_gene: TRBD1; CDR3nt: TGTGCCAGCAGTTTCTCACCGGGACAGGACGTCTACGAGCAGTACTTC; CDR3aa: CASSFSPGQDVYEQYF
j_gene: TRBJ1-5; v_gene: TRBV5-5; abundance: .; d_gene: .; CDR3nt: TGTGCCAGCAGCTTGGACTGGACAGATCAGCCCCAGCATTTT; CDR3aa: CASSLDWTDQPQHF
j_gene: TRBJ1-2; v_gene: TRBV2; abundance: .; d_gene: .; CDR3nt: TGTGCCAGCAGTGGGGCGGCGGGGCCCGGCTACACCTTC; CDR3aa: CASSGAAGPGYTF
j_gene: TRBJ1-1; v_gene: TRBV3-1/TRBV3-2; abundance: few; d_gene: .; CDR3nt: TGTGCCAGCAGCCAAGGACACACGAACACTGAAGCTTTCTTT; CDR3aa: CASSQGHTNTEAFF
j_gene: TRBJ1-6; v_gene: TRBV6-5; abundance: .; d_gene: .; CDR3nt: TGTGCCAGCAGTCCGACAGGAAATTCACCCCTCCACTTT; CDR3aa: CASSPTGNSPLHF
j_gene: TRBJ2-7; v_gene: TRBV7-2; abundance: .; d_gene: TRBD1; CDR3nt: TGTGCCAGCAGCGCCCGGACAGGAACCTACGAGCAGTACTTC; CDR3aa: CASSARTGTYEQYF
j_gene: TRBJ2-7; v_gene: TRBV5-1; abundance: .; d_gene: .; CDR3nt: TGCGCCAGCAGCGCGTCCCCCCGGGGGGCTGGGGACGACGAGCAGTACTTC; CDR3aa: CASSASPRGAGDDEQYF
j_gene: TRBJ1-5; v_gene: TRBV12-2; abundance: .; d_gene: .; CDR3nt: TGTGCAAGTCGCTTAGAACAGGGGGATCTCCTATATAGCAATCAGCCCCAGCATTTT; CDR3aa: CASRLEQGDLLYSNQPQHF
j_gene: TRBJ1-4; v_gene: TRBV7-9; abundance: .; d_gene: TRBD1; CDR3nt: TGTGCCAGCAGCTCCGGGACAGGGGAAAAACTGTTTTTT; CDR3aa: CASSSGTGEKLFF
j_gene: TRBJ1-1; v_gene: TRBV6-5; abundance: .; d_gene: TRBD1; CDR3nt: TGTGCCAGCAGCCGCTTACAGGGGGTAAGGACTGAAGCTTTCTTT; CDR3aa: CASSRLQGVRTEAFF
j_gene: TRBJ2-2; v_gene: TRBV19; abundance: .; d_gene: .; CDR3nt: TGTGCCAGTAAACCTGACAGGAACACCGGGGAGCTGTTTTTT; CDR3aa: CASKPDRNTGELFF
j_gene: TRBJ2-3; v_gene: TRBV7-3; abundance: few; d_gene: TRBD2; CDR3nt: TGTGCCAGCAGCATCGCCCCGGGACTAGCGGGGACAGATACGCAGTATTTT; CDR3aa: CASSIAPGLAGTDTQYF
j_gene: TRBJ1-6; v_gene: TRBV27; abundance: few; d_gene: TRBD1; CDR3nt: TGTGCCAGCAGTTTGTTCCGGGACAGGGCTTCACCCCTCCACTTT; CDR3aa: CASSLFRDRASPLHF
j_gene: TRBJ1-2; v_gene: TRBV2; abundance: few; d_gene: TRBD1; CDR3nt: TGTGCCAGCAACTGGGACAGGGGGGATGGCTACACCTTC; CDR3aa: CASNWDRGDGYTF
j_gene: TRBJ2-7; v_gene: TRBV6-5; abundance: .; d_gene: TRBD2; CDR3nt: TGTGCCAGCAGCTTGACTAGCGGGGGGGCCTACGAGCAGTACTTC; CDR3aa: CASSLTSGGAYEQYF
j_gene: TRBJ1-6; v_gene: TRBV6-5; abundance: .; d_gene: TRBD1; CDR3nt: TGTGCCAGCACCTACTGGGACAGCGATAATTCACCCCTCCACTTT; CDR3aa: CASTYWDSDNSPLHF